This entry describes one T cell receptor beta chain. Authors' methods: Amplification with reference gene primers provided the estimates of nucleated cell counts. Profiling relied on immunoSEQ multiplex PCR, and the TCRdb table lists in-frame clones only, not all of them. The V and J calls and clone size are taken from that table; D and trimming were inferred from the DNA. The sample carries about 26,000 clones, roughly 66% recorded once. The record originates from a study of blood T cell repertoires in COVID-19. Study-level background: Italy, Spain and the United States were the sources of the convalescent and acute COVID-19 samples. T cells, B-cell-depleted T cells, or PBMCs supplied cDNA or gDNA.

The V gene's germline CDR1 is MNHNS and CDR2 SASEGT. This CDR3 region has 18 residues. The ends were cut back, 0 bases at V and 0 bases at J, with 17 bases in the middle. The sample consisted of peripheral blood. The clonotype comes from a man in his 60s with active or convalescent COVID-19. The chain combines TRBV6-1 with TRBJ1-2; tentative D call: TRBD1 (5 bases). CDR3 coding DNA: TGTGCCAGCAGTGAAGCATATAGGACATCATCCCCTAACTATGGCTACACCTTC. It is translated as CASSEAYRTSSPNYGYTF.